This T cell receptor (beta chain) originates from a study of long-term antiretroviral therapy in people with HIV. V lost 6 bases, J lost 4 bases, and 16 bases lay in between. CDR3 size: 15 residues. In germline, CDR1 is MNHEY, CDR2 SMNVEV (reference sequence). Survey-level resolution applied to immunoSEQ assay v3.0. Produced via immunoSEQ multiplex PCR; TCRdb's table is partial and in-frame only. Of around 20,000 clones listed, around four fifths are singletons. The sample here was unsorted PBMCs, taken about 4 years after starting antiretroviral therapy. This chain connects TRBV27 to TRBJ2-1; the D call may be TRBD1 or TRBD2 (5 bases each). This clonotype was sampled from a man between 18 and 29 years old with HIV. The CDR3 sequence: CASRRGAVDYNEQFF. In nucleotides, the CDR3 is TGTGCCAGCAGACGAGGGGCGGTTGATTACAATGAGCAGTTCTTC.